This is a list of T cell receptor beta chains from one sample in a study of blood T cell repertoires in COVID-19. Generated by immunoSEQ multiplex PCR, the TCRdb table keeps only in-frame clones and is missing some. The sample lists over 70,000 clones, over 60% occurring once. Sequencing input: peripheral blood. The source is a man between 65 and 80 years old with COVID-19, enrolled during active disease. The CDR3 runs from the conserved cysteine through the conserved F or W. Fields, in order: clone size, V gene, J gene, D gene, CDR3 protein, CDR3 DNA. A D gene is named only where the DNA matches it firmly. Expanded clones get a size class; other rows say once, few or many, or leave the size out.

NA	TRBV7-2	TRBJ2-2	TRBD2	CASSFSGRRTGELFF	TGTGCCAGCAGCTTTAGCGGGAGGCGGACCGGGGAGCTGTTTTTT
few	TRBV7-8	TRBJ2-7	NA	CASSLKNGLLGDEQYF	TGTGCCAGCAGCTTAAAAAATGGCCTACTAGGAGACGAGCAGTACTTC
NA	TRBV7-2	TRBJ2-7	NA	CASSPLPPYEQYF	TGTGCCAGCAGCCCACTGCCCCCCTACGAGCAGTACTTC
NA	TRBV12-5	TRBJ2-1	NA	CASVPGLNSSGEQFF	TGTGCTAGTGTTCCGGGACTCAACTCATCCGGTGAGCAGTTCTTC
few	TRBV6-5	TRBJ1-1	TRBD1	CASRDRVAVNTEAFF	TGTGCCAGCAGAGACAGGGTGGCGGTGAACACTGAAGCTTTCTTT
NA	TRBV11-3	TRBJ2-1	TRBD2	CASSPGLANYNEQFF	TGTGCCAGCAGCCCAGGACTAGCGAACTACAATGAGCAGTTCTTC
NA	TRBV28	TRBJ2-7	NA	CASSSGQRISSYEQYF	TGTGCCAGCAGTTCCGGCCAGCGGATAAGCTCCTACGAGCAGTACTTC
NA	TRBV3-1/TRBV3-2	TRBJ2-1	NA	CASSRKGGTRQQTPNNEQFF	TGTGCCAGCAGCCGAAAGGGGGGGACTCGACAGCAAACACCCAACAATGAGCAGTTCTTC
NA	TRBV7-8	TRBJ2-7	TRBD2	CASSSGLAYEQYF	TGTGCCAGCAGCTCGGGACTAGCCTACGAGCAGTACTTC
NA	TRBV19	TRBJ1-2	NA	CASRQDYGYTF	TGTGCCAGCCGACAGGACTATGGCTACACCTTC
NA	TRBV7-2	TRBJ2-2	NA	CASSLGGGGTGELFF	TGTGCCAGCAGCTTGGGGGGAGGGGGCACCGGGGAGCTGTTTTTT
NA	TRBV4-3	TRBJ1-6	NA	CASSQDQRGLTGSPLHF	TGCGCCAGCAGCCAAGATCAGAGGGGACTAACGGGTTCACCCCTCCACTTT
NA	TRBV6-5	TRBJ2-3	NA	CASSTPLSTDTQYF	TGTGCCAGCAGTACACCCCTGAGCACAGATACGCAGTATTTT
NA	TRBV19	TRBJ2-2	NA	CACTGPGIGELFF	TGTGCCTGCACAGGTCCGGGCATCGGGGAGCTGTTTTTT
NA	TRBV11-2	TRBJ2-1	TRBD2	CASSLDPGTSEQFF	TGTGCCAGCAGCTTAGATCCCGGGACTAGTGAGCAGTTCTTC
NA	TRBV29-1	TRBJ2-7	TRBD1	CSVRTGDYEQYF	TGCAGCGTCCGGACAGGGGACTACGAGCAGTACTTC
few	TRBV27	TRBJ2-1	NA	CASSLMGSSYNEQFF	TGTGCCAGCAGTTTAATGGGGAGCTCCTACAATGAGCAGTTCTTC
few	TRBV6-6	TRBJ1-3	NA	CASSPQRSPGNTIYF	TGTGCCAGCAGCCCACAACGTTCCCCTGGAAACACCATATATTTT
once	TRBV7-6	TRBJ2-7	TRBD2	CASSLEASGSPEQYF	TGTGCCAGCAGCTTAGAGGCTAGCGGGAGTCCGGAGCAGTACTTC
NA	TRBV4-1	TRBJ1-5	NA	CASSQATGGPWPQHF	TGCGCCAGCAGCCAGGCAACCGGGGGACCCTGGCCCCAGCATTTT
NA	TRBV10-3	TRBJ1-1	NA	CAISGGNTEAFF	TGTGCCATCAGTGGAGGGAACACTGAAGCTTTCTTT
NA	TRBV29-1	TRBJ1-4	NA	CSVGGGNEKLFF	TGCAGCGTTGGCGGGGGAAACGAAAAACTGTTTTTT
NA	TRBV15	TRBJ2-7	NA	CATSRRWDSEQYF	TGTGCCACCAGCAGACGGTGGGACTCCGAGCAGTACTTC
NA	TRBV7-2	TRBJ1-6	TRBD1	CASSLGTGGSPLHF	TGTGCCAGCAGCTTGGGGACAGGGGGCTCACCCCTCCACTTT
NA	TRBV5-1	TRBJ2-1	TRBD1	CASSVGQRYNEQFF	TGCGCCAGCAGCGTGGGACAGAGGTACAATGAGCAGTTCTTC
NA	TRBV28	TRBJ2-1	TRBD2	CASTDPGGEQFF	TGTGCCAGCACTGACCCGGGGGGTGAGCAGTTCTTC
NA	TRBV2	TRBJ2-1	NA	CASREDFEQFF	TGTGCCAGCAGAGAGGATTTTGAGCAGTTCTTC
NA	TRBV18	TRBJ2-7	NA	CASSPGGAHYEQYF	TGTGCCAGCTCACCGGGGGGGGCCCACTACGAGCAGTACTTC
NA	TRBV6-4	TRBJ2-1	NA	CASSASTGLSRQFF	TGTGCCAGCAGTGCCTCAACAGGGTTATCTCGTCAGTTCTTC
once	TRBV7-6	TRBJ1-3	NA	CASSLTQGPGNTIYF	TGTGCCAGCAGCTTAACACAGGGTCCGGGAAACACCATATATTTT
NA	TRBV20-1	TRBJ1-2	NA	CSASGVNGYTF	TGCAGTGCCAGCGGGGTTAATGGCTACACCTTC
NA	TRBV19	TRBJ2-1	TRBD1	CASRLRDSSYNEQFF	TGTGCCAGTAGACTCCGGGACAGCTCCTACAATGAGCAGTTCTTC
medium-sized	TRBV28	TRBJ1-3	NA	CASSSFSGNTIYF	TGTGCCAGCAGTTCTTTCTCTGGAAACACCATATATTTT
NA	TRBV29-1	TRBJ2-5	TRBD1	CSVGGQGWETQYF	TGCAGCGTGGGGGGACAGGGCTGGGAGACCCAGTACTTC
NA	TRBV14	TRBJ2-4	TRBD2	CASSGIQGLDGIQYF	TGTGCCAGCAGCGGAATTCAGGGACTAGACGGCATTCAGTACTTC
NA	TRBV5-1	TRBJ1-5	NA	CASSLEGGNQPQHF	TGCGCCAGCAGCTTGGAGGGAGGCAATCAGCCCCAGCATTTT
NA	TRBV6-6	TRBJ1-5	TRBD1	CASSLDRLAVPQHF	TGTGCCAGCAGTCTGGACAGGCTGGCGGTGCCCCAGCATTTT
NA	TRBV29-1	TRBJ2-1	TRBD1	CSVEALGLGQGDNEQFF	TGCAGCGTTGAAGCTCTAGGTCTGGGACAGGGAGACAATGAGCAGTTCTTC
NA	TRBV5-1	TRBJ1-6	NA	CASSLGRGQMESPLHF	TGCGCCAGCAGCTTAGGACGAGGACAGATGGAATCACCCCTCCACTTT
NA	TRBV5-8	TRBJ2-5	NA	CASSGSRLETQYF	TGTGCCAGCAGCGGGAGTCGGTTGGAGACCCAGTACTTC
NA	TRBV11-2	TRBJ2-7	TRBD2	CASSPNSGTVSYEQYF	TGTGCCAGCAGCCCCAATAGCGGGACCGTTTCCTACGAGCAGTACTTC
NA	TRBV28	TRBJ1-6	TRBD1	CATAGTGKGGSPLHF	TGTGCCACCGCCGGGACAGGGAAAGGAGGTTCACCCCTCCACTTT